This T cell receptor (beta chain) was documented in a study of blood T cell repertoires in COVID-19. Study-wide background: T cells, B-cell-depleted T cells, or PBMCs provided the cDNA or gDNA that served as material.

Assignments of participants to cohorts depended upon their own reported clinical history. Using immunoSEQ multiplex PCR, the repertoire was profiled, and TCRdb retains in-frame clones only, with some absent. The sample has about 320,000 clones, 88% seen once. CDR3 size: 15 residues. CDR1 SGHDT and CDR2 YYEEEE come from the germline V gene. V was trimmed by 4 bases and J by 7 bases, leaving 21 bases between them. The V gene is TRBV5-6, the J gene TRBJ2-7; tentatively, D is TRBD2 (6 bases). This receptor was identified in a man younger than 40 who had recovered from COVID-19. Sequenced sample: PBMCs or T cells enriched from blood (not recorded which). CDR3 sequence: CASSGVSSAGMEQYF. CDR3 DNA sequence: TGTGCCAGCAGCGGGGTTTCGTCCGCGGGGATGGAGCAGTACTTC.